The 31 T cell receptor beta chains below were found in one sample sequenced in a study of blood T cells in healthy people across ages (dated by TCRdb to between 2015 and 2016). Library preparation used 5' RACE. The second PCR ran for roughly 7 to 12 cycles and used a J-beta primer mix along with a sample-barcoded 5' primer. TCRdb took the public reads, trimmed them with fastp at Q25, ran MiXCR for clone calling and kept in-frame beta chains. Rows are combined by CDR3 protein, so each entry shows the most common genes and DNA. The sample table holds some 1.8 million distinct CDR3 sequences, of which about two fifths were seen once. The ten largest make up more than 20% of the sample. Sequenced input: blood. These receptors were obtained from a human donor in good health.

The chain joins TRBV30 to TRBJ2-2; TRBD2 agrees at 7 bases. Germline CDR1 GTSNPN, CDR2 SVGIG (reference sequence). The CDR3 spans 13 residues. J gave up 6 bases and V 2 bases, and 3 bases lay outside the gene matches. In nucleotides, the CDR3 is TGTGCCTGGAGTCCCCGGGAGGCCGGGGAGCTGTTTTTT. Its translation is CAWSPREAGELFF.

V gene TRBV30 combines with J gene TRBJ2-4; D may be TRBD1 (6 bases). The end of the DNA fits TRBJ2-7 better, so the J call may be wrong. This CDR3 is 12 amino acids long. Germline V CDR1 and CDR2: GTSNPN, SVGIG (reference sequence). This chain's CDR3 is CAWTIGTYEQYF. CDR3 bases: TGTGCCTGGACGATCGGGACATACGAGCAGTACTTC.

The V and J genes are TRBV20-1 and TRBJ2-7, with TRBD1 matching 10 bases. The CDR3 consists of 13 residues. The V and J ends lost 5 bases and 10 bases, in that order; junction bases with no gene match: 11. The V gene's germline CDR1 is DFQATT and CDR2 SNEGSKA (reference sequence). CDR3 residues: CSAGRDRGGTQYF. CDR3 nucleotides: TGCAGTGCTGGTCGGGACAGGGGCGGTACCCAGTACTTC.

This clonotype was observed a few times. DNA of the CDR3: TGCAGCGTTGAAGAGACGGATTCCTCCTCGAACGAGCAGTACTTC. It codes for CSVEETDSSSNEQYF. This chain uses TRBV29-1 with TRBJ2-7, with D uncertain. The CDR3 loop spans 15 amino acids. V lost 0 bases, J lost 5 bases, and 17 bases lay in between. Germline-derived CDR1 and CDR2 are SQVTM and ANQGSEA.

CDR3 residues: CASSLYAPYGYEQYF. The CDR3 region has the DNA TGTGCCAGCAGTTTATATGCTCCTTATGGATACGAGCAGTACTTC. The genes are TRBV28 and TRBJ2-4; D gene ambiguous. The J call is in doubt because the DNA end fits TRBJ2-7 better. The CDR3 length is 15 residues. Germline loops: CDR1 MDHEN, CDR2 SYDVKM.

This chain connects TRBV10-3 to TRBJ2-6, with D uncertain. Germline lookup yields CDR1 ENHRY and CDR2 SYGVKD. V dropped 6 bases and J dropped 0 bases, with 6 bases sitting between them. The CDR3 has 14 residues. Here the CDR3 DNA reads TGTGCCATCAGATGGAGCTCTGGGGCCAACGTCCTGACTTTC. This translates into CAIRWSSGANVLTF.

The chain combines TRBV10-3 with TRBJ2-7, with D perhaps TRBD1 (6 bases). V was trimmed by 3 bases and J by 2 bases, leaving 11 bases between them. Germline values: CDR1 ENHRY, CDR2 SYGVKD. This CDR3 has 14 residues. CDR3 amino acids: CAISDPQGTYEQYF. The CDR3 DNA is TGTGCCATCAGTGATCCCCAGGGGACCTACGAGCAGTACTTC.

V gene TRBV20-1 combines with J gene TRBJ2-7; 7 bases match TRBD1. Germline CDR1 DFQATT, CDR2 SNEGSKA (reference sequence). V shed 5 bases and J 0 bases; nucleotides not matched to a gene: 10. The CDR3 length is 15 residues. CDR3 loop: CSAGSTGAPSYEQYF. The CDR3 nucleotides are TGCAGTGCTGGTAGCACAGGGGCCCCCTCCTACGAGCAGTACTTC.

On this clonotype: One end of the junction is discordant with germline, which a read error may explain. The gene calls are TRBV20-1 and TRBJ1-5; possible D gene TRBD1, 5 bases. The length of the CDR3 is 14 residues. Per the germline V gene, CDR1 is DFQATT and CDR2 is SNEGSKA (reference sequence). In DNA, the CDR3 is TGCAGTGCCCTAATACAGGTCACTAATCAGCCTCAGCATTTT. Translation: CSALIQVTNQPQHF.

This clonotype was counted only a few times. This chain links TRBV28 with TRBJ2-3, with unresolved D. The CDR3 sequence is 14 residues long. The V gene lost 5 bases and the J gene lost 7 bases, with 16 bases spanning the gap. Germline CDR1 MDHEN, CDR2 SYDVKM. The CDR3 sequence is CASSLVPTLNTQYF. The DNA for the CDR3 is TGTGCCAGCAGTCTCGTACCCACACTAAATACGCAGTATTTT.

This clonotype turned up a few times. The V gene is TRBV28, the J gene TRBJ2-7; 10 bases are shared with TRBD2. The J call may be wrong; the DNA end is better matched by TRBJ2-5. The CDR3 totals 16 residues. Germline V gives CDR1 MDHEN, CDR2 SYDVKM. CDR3 sequence (DNA): TGTGCCAGCAGCCGCACTAGCGGGGTGATTCGGGAGACCCAGTACTTC. It specifies CASSRTSGVIRETQYF.

About this clonotype: One end of the junction does not line up with germline, which may come from a read error. This sequence joins TRBV15 and TRBJ1-4; 9 bases map to TRBD1. The CDR3 extends over 12 amino acids. Per germline, CDR1 LNHNV and CDR2 YYDKDF (reference sequence). The CDR3 is CATSRDHGDRVF. DNA for the CDR3: TGTGCCACCAGCAGAGATCACGGGGACAGGGTTTTT. Looking up the rest from reference TRBV15 and TRBJ1-4 gives the full variable domain: DAMVIQNPRYQVTQFGKPVTLSCSQTLNHNVMYWYQQKSSQAPKLLFHYYDKDFNNEADTPDNFQSRRPNTSFCFLDIRSPGLGDTAMYLCATSRDHGDRVFGSGTQLSVL.

The chain links TRBV7-2 to TRBJ2-2, with 8 bases that match TRBD2. The CDR3 covers 14 residues. With V trimmed by 5 bases and J by 5 bases, 4 bases remained unmatched. Germline assignment: CDR1 SGHTA and CDR2 FQGNSA. CDR3 in amino acids: CASSPGTRTGELFF. The CDR3 DNA reads TGTGCCAGCAGCCCCGGGACTAGGACCGGGGAGCTGTTTTTT.

The sample holds many counts of this clonotype. V and J are TRBV27 and TRBJ2-7, with a weak D call TRBD1 (6 bases). Trimming removed 6 bases from V and 2 bases from J, with 14 bases in between. Germline V gives CDR1 MNHEY, CDR2 SMNVEV (reference sequence). This CDR3 is built from 14 residues. The CDR3 DNA reads as TGTGCCAGCAGCTCCACAGGGATCCCCTACGAGCAGTACTTC. Translating it yields CASSSTGIPYEQYF.

This clonotype was counted only a few times. The V gene is TRBV5-5, the J gene TRBJ1-1; D might be TRBD1 (6 bases). The V and J ends lost 3 bases and 13 bases respectively, with 16 bases between them. Germline V gene lookup returns CDR1 SGHKS and CDR2 YYEKEE (reference sequence). The CDR3 totals 12 residues. In DNA form, the CDR3 reads TGTGCCAGCAGCTGGAACAGGGAGACAGGTTTCTTT. Its protein product is CASSWNRETGFF.

The DNA for the CDR3 is TGTGCCAGCACCGCGCCGTCCGGTCCAGCAGATACGCAGTATTTT. The encoded protein is CASTAPSGPADTQYF. V gene TRBV2 combines with J gene TRBJ2-3; no clear D. Per the germline V gene, CDR1 is SNHLY and CDR2 is FYNNEI. The V end was cut by 7 bases, the J end by 4 bases, with 18 bases between. The CDR3 totals 15 residues.

This chain connects TRBV5-5 to TRBJ2-5; no reliable D call. The V and J ends lost 3 bases and 5 bases respectively, with 23 bases between them. Germline CDR1 SGHKS, CDR2 YYEKEE (reference sequence). The CDR3 contains 17 residues. The CDR3 is CASSSWRPGWNVETQYF. CDR3 bases: TGTGCCAGCAGCTCGTGGAGACCCGGATGGAATGTGGAGACCCAGTACTTC.

The V and J genes are TRBV9 and TRBJ1-1, with 7 positions matching TRBD1. The CDR3 extends over 13 amino acids. The V gene's germline CDR1 is SGDLS and CDR2 YYNGEE. V lost 2 bases to trimming and J lost 5 bases; unmatched junction nucleotides: 3. The CDR3, as DNA: TGTGCCAGCAGCGTCCAACAGGGGACTGAAGCTTTCTTT. This gives the protein CASSVQQGTEAFF.

This clonotype was observed a few times. The rearrangement uses TRBV29-1 and TRBJ2-1; D possibly uses TRBD1 or TRBD2 (5 bases each). V was pared by 5 bases and J by 0 bases, with 11 bases between. Germline-derived CDR1 and CDR2 are SQVTM and ANQGSEA. This CDR3 spans 14 amino acids. The CDR3 loop is CSVKDGGSYNEQFF. In DNA, the CDR3 is TGCAGCGTTAAGGATGGGGGCTCCTACAATGAGCAGTTCTTC.

The CDR3 DNA is TGCAGTGCTGGTGACGACCGCTATGGCTACACCTTC. This gives the protein CSAGDDRYGYTF. This chain links TRBV20-1 with TRBJ1-2; D is undetermined. This CDR3 region has 12 residues. Per the germline V gene, CDR1 is DFQATT and CDR2 is SNEGSKA (reference sequence). The V end was cut by 5 bases, the J end by 4 bases, with 11 bases between.

This clonotype was detected only a few times. The genes are TRBV7-2 and TRBJ2-7; TRBD1 is a possible D gene (5 bases). Germline CDR1 SGHTA, CDR2 FQGNSA. Trimming left V 0 bases short and J 6 bases short, with 9 bases between. This CDR3 spans 13 amino acids. The CDR3, as DNA: TGTGCCAGCAGCTTAGCGCAGGGTCCCGAGCAGTACTTC. It encodes CASSLAQGPEQYF.

This chain uses TRBV7-2 with TRBJ1-2; D may be TRBD1 (6 bases). CDR1 is SGHTA, CDR2 FQGNSA, per germline. The CDR3 spans 14 residues. The V end lost 5 bases, the J end lost 8 bases, and 18 bases lay between the germline ends. The CDR3 sequence: CASSISLTGSGYTF. In nucleotides, the CDR3 is TGTGCCAGCAGCATTAGCCTTACAGGGAGCGGCTACACCTTC.

The rearrangement joins TRBV15 to TRBJ1-1; D is possibly TRBD1 (6 bases). Germline V gene lookup returns CDR1 LNHNV and CDR2 YYDKDF (reference sequence). Trimming took 7 bases from V and 1 from J, leaving 13 bases between them. This CDR3 has 14 residues. CDR3 DNA sequence: TGTGCCACCACCCTCGACAGGCAGAACACTGAAGCTTTCTTT. Translation gives CATTLDRQNTEAFF.

The CDR3 DNA sequence: TGTGCCACCAGCAGGAGAAACGGGGAGACCCAGTACTTC. Translation gives CATSRRNGETQYF. This chain joins TRBV15 and TRBJ2-5; unclear D gene. Trimming took off 3 bases at V and 5 bases at J, with 10 bases between the two ends. The CDR3 contains 13 residues. The germline gives CDR1 LNHNV, CDR2 YYDKDF (reference sequence).

This clonotype has more than one count but fewer than ten. This chain links TRBV18 with TRBJ1-1; weak D call: TRBD1 (5 bases). The CDR3 loop spans 14 amino acids. Trimming pared 3 bases from V and 1 base from J, leaving 9 bases between. Germline CDR1 reads KGHSH; CDR2 reads LQKENI. This CDR3 is CASSPWQGNTEAFF. The CDR3 region has the DNA TGTGCCAGCTCACCTTGGCAGGGGAACACTGAAGCTTTCTTT.

The rearrangement links TRBV5-1 to TRBJ2-3; TRBD2 is a possible D gene (7 bases). The ends were cut back, 7 bases at V and 0 bases at J, with 15 bases in the middle. Germline CDR1 and CDR2: SGHRS and YFSETQ. The CDR3 has 15 residues. The CDR3 here is CASGSAGASTDTQYF. The CDR3 DNA sequence: TGCGCCAGCGGCTCGGCGGGGGCGAGCACAGATACGCAGTATTTT.

The genes are TRBV7-2 and TRBJ1-2; 12 bases map to TRBD1. V shed 5 bases and J 7 bases; nucleotides not matched to a gene: 8. The CDR3 loop spans 15 amino acids. Germline CDR1 and CDR2: SGHTA and FQGNSA. CDR3 coding DNA: TGTGCCAGCAGCCCAGCCGGGACAGGGGGCTTTGGCTACACCTTC. This encodes CASSPAGTGGFGYTF.

This clonotype was picked up a small number of times. The V call is TRBV6-1, the J call TRBJ1-2, with 8 bases matching TRBD1. Germline V gene data show CDR1 as MNHNS and CDR2 as SASEGT. CDR3 length: 13 residues. J was trimmed by 7 bases and V by 3 bases; bases with no gene match: 4. This chain's CDR3 is CASSEQGAGGYTF. The CDR3, as DNA: TGTGCCAGCAGTGAGCAGGGGGCCGGTGGCTACACCTTC.

The chain employs TRBV6-2 or TRBV6-3 and TRBJ2-5, with TRBD1 identical over 9 bases. Germline V gene sequence: CDR1 MNHEY, CDR2 SVGEGT. The CDR3 length is 18 residues. V lost 6 bases, J lost 2 bases, and 16 bases stayed unmatched. CDR3 residues: CASSSRPPGQGGQETQYF. The CDR3 nucleotides read TGTGCCAGCAGCTCAAGACCACCGGGACAGGGTGGACAAGAGACCCAGTACTTC.

There are a few counts of this clonotype. The chain recombines TRBV27 with TRBJ2-5; 12 bases line up with TRBD1. The CDR3 extends over 18 amino acids. CDR1 and CDR2 (germline): MNHEY, SMNVEV (reference sequence). The V and J ends lost 4 bases and 5 bases, in that order; junction bases with no gene match: 14. The CDR3 region is CASSSRLGTGGAEETQYF. For the CDR3, the DNA is TGTGCCAGCAGTTCGAGACTAGGGACAGGGGGCGCGGAGGAGACCCAGTACTTC.

The chain links TRBV20-1 to TRBJ2-3; no reliable D call. The CDR3 totals 15 residues. CDR1 is DFQATT and CDR2 is SNEGSKA in the germline V gene (reference sequence). V lost 6 bases to trimming and J lost 0 bases, with 16 bases between them. The CDR3 region is CSALRLQRSTDTQYF. CDR3 DNA sequence: TGCAGTGCCCTACGACTGCAACGGAGCACAGATACGCAGTATTTT.